A selection of T cell receptor beta chains follows, all from one sample in a study of T cells after posttransplantation cyclophosphamide. Assay: immunoSEQ multiplex PCR; the TCRdb copy retains only in-frame clones and omits some. The sample carries 15,000 to 20,000 clones, about nine tenths recorded once. The sequenced sample was PBMCs, obtained after allogeneic stem cell transplant with posttransplant cyclophosphamide. These receptor sequences come from a female patient aged 40-50 years who received an allogeneic stem cell transplant from a related donor, was CMV-positive, and had no GVHD. Some T cells may have come from the graft donor. Each CDR3 is given with its conserved first and last residue. A D gene is named only where the DNA matches it firmly. Rows may omit the clone size; those that give it use once, few, many or a size class.

d_gene: NA; abundance: NA; v_gene: TRBV28; j_gene: TRBJ2-2; CDR3nt: TGTGCCAGCTACAGGGTTGGGGCCGGGGAGCTGTTTTTT; CDR3aa: CASYRVGAGELFF
d_gene: TRBD1; abundance: NA; v_gene: TRBV9; j_gene: TRBJ2-5; CDR3nt: TGTGCCAGCAGCGCCGGGACAGGGGGCTTGGAGACCCAGTACTTC; CDR3aa: CASSAGTGGLETQYF
d_gene: TRBD2; abundance: NA; v_gene: TRBV5-4; j_gene: TRBJ2-3; CDR3nt: TGTGCCAGCGGACTAGCGGGAGGGCCGGATACGCAGTATTTT; CDR3aa: CASGLAGGPDTQYF
d_gene: TRBD1; abundance: NA; v_gene: TRBV27; j_gene: TRBJ1-1; CDR3nt: TGTGCCAGCAGCCGGGGACAGGGATGGACTGAAGCTTTCTTT; CDR3aa: CASSRGQGWTEAFF
d_gene: TRBD2; abundance: NA; v_gene: TRBV7-3; j_gene: TRBJ2-1; CDR3nt: TGTGCCAGCAGCCAATACCCGACTAGCTTTCCCGAGTTCTTC; CDR3aa: CASSQYPTSFPEFF
d_gene: TRBD2; abundance: NA; v_gene: TRBV4-3; j_gene: TRBJ2-5; CDR3nt: TGCGCCAGCAGCCAAGAAGGAGTTTCGGGGACTAGCGGGAGGGCGGGTGAGACCCAGTACTTC; CDR3aa: CASSQEGVSGTSGRAGETQYF
d_gene: NA; abundance: few; v_gene: TRBV19; j_gene: TRBJ1-3; CDR3nt: TGTGCCAGTAGTACTACAGGAGTCCTCTCTGGAAACACCATATATTTT; CDR3aa: CASSTTGVLSGNTIYF
d_gene: TRBD1; abundance: NA; v_gene: TRBV18; j_gene: TRBJ1-1; CDR3nt: TGTGCCAGCTCAATCGAGACAGGGCGTACTGAAGCTTTCTTT; CDR3aa: CASSIETGRTEAFF
d_gene: NA; abundance: NA; v_gene: TRBV5-1; j_gene: TRBJ2-7; CDR3nt: TGCGCCAGCAGCTTGGCCTTCTTGTCCCAGCAGTACTTC; CDR3aa: CASSLAFLSQQYF
d_gene: TRBD2; abundance: NA; v_gene: TRBV19; j_gene: TRBJ2-1; CDR3nt: TGTGCCAGTAGCACTAGCGGGAGGGCCCTTGAGCAGTTCTTC; CDR3aa: CASSTSGRALEQFF
d_gene: NA; abundance: NA; v_gene: TRBV7-9; j_gene: TRBJ1-1; CDR3nt: TGTGCCAGCAGCCCTTTTGGGCCCACTGAAGCTTTCTTT; CDR3aa: CASSPFGPTEAFF
d_gene: NA; abundance: NA; v_gene: TRBV19; j_gene: TRBJ1-5; CDR3nt: TGTGCCAGTAGTATGGACACATATCAGCCCCAGCATTTT; CDR3aa: CASSMDTYQPQHF
d_gene: NA; abundance: NA; v_gene: TRBV11-1; j_gene: TRBJ2-2; CDR3nt: TGTGCCAGCAGCTTTTGGGAGTCCGGGGAGCTGTTTTTT; CDR3aa: CASSFWESGELFF
d_gene: TRBD2; abundance: NA; v_gene: TRBV2; j_gene: TRBJ2-2; CDR3nt: TGTGCCAGCACTTCCGGTGGGACTAGCGGGATTACCGGGGAGCTGTTTTTT; CDR3aa: CASTSGGTSGITGELFF
d_gene: TRBD2; abundance: NA; v_gene: TRBV28; j_gene: TRBJ2-1; CDR3nt: TGTGCCAGCAGTTACGGGACTAGCGGGAGCTCCTACAATGAGCAGTTCTTC; CDR3aa: CASSYGTSGSSYNEQFF
d_gene: NA; abundance: NA; v_gene: TRBV7-8; j_gene: TRBJ1-2; CDR3nt: TGTGCCAGCAGCTTAAGAACGAACAGCTATGGCTACACCTTC; CDR3aa: CASSLRTNSYGYTF
d_gene: TRBD1; abundance: NA; v_gene: TRBV28; j_gene: TRBJ1-6; CDR3nt: TGTGCCAGCAGTTTACCAGGGACAGGGGCGTTCTATAATTCACCCCTCCACTTT; CDR3aa: CASSLPGTGAFYNSPLHF
d_gene: NA; abundance: NA; v_gene: TRBV5-1; j_gene: TRBJ2-1; CDR3nt: TGCGCCAGCAGCTTGGAGACAGCGATATACAATGAGCAGTTCTTC; CDR3aa: CASSLETAIYNEQFF
d_gene: TRBD2; abundance: NA; v_gene: TRBV29-1; j_gene: TRBJ2-1; CDR3nt: TGCAGCTCCGTAATAGCGGGGAACAATGAGCAGTTCTTC; CDR3aa: CSSVIAGNNEQFF
d_gene: TRBD2; abundance: NA; v_gene: TRBV18; j_gene: TRBJ2-1; CDR3nt: TGTGCCAGCTCACCATTCGACGAAAAGGGGAGGGCAAAGTTCTTC; CDR3aa: CASSPFDEKGRAKFF
d_gene: NA; abundance: NA; v_gene: TRBV5-1; j_gene: TRBJ2-7; CDR3nt: TGCGCCAGCAGGTCATTATACGGGAGACGAGAGCAGTACTTC; CDR3aa: CASRSLYGRREQYF
d_gene: TRBD1; abundance: NA; v_gene: TRBV5-1; j_gene: TRBJ2-6; CDR3nt: TGCGCCAGCAACAACCGGGACAGGGGATCTGGGGCCAACGTCCTGACTTTC; CDR3aa: CASNNRDRGSGANVLTF
d_gene: TRBD1; abundance: NA; v_gene: TRBV18; j_gene: TRBJ1-4; CDR3nt: TGTGCCAGCTCACCACCGGGACAGGGGAAGGCAACTAATGAAAAACTGTTTTTT; CDR3aa: CASSPPGQGKATNEKLFF
d_gene: TRBD2; abundance: NA; v_gene: TRBV16; j_gene: TRBJ2-1; CDR3nt: TGTGCCAGCAGCCAATCGGCTAGCGGGAGCTCCTACAATGAGCAGTTCTTC; CDR3aa: CASSQSASGSSYNEQFF
d_gene: NA; abundance: NA; v_gene: TRBV6-1; j_gene: TRBJ2-7; CDR3nt: TGTGCCAGCAGGGCATCCTACGAGCAGTACTTC; CDR3aa: CASRASYEQYF
d_gene: NA; abundance: NA; v_gene: TRBV19; j_gene: TRBJ1-1; CDR3nt: TGTGCCAGTAGTATATTAGCAGGGACATCGGCTGAAGCTTTCTTT; CDR3aa: CASSILAGTSAEAFF
d_gene: TRBD2; abundance: NA; v_gene: TRBV7-2; j_gene: TRBJ2-5; CDR3nt: TGTGCCAGCAGCCTGGGACTAGCGGAAGGGGGGGTTGGGGCCCAGTACTTC; CDR3aa: CASSLGLAEGGVGAQYF
d_gene: NA; abundance: NA; v_gene: TRBV7-9; j_gene: TRBJ1-2; CDR3nt: TGTGCCAGCAGCTTCTCCAGGGACTATGGCTACACCTTC; CDR3aa: CASSFSRDYGYTF
d_gene: NA; abundance: few; v_gene: TRBV19; j_gene: TRBJ2-7; CDR3nt: TGTGCCAGTAATCGGGGAGGGGGCTCCTACGAGCAGTACTTC; CDR3aa: CASNRGGGSYEQYF
d_gene: TRBD1; abundance: NA; v_gene: TRBV5-1; j_gene: TRBJ2-7; CDR3nt: TGCGCCAGCAGCTTTTGGACAGGGGTTATCTACGAGCAGTACTTC; CDR3aa: CASSFWTGVIYEQYF
d_gene: TRBD1; abundance: NA; v_gene: TRBV18; j_gene: TRBJ2-7; CDR3nt: TGTGCCAGCTCACCAAGTCCCACCCCGGGACAGGGGGTAAAGCAGTACTTC; CDR3aa: CASSPSPTPGQGVKQYF
d_gene: NA; abundance: NA; v_gene: TRBV7-9; j_gene: TRBJ2-7; CDR3nt: TGTGCCAGCAGCTTAGGGGGGGGGCTATACGAGCAGTACTTC; CDR3aa: CASSLGGGLYEQYF
d_gene: TRBD1; abundance: few; v_gene: TRBV28; j_gene: TRBJ2-3; CDR3nt: TGTGCCAGCAGTAAGACAGGGTGGGAGGATACGCAGTATTTT; CDR3aa: CASSKTGWEDTQYF
d_gene: TRBD2; abundance: NA; v_gene: TRBV5-1; j_gene: TRBJ2-2; CDR3nt: TGCGCCAGCAGCCCTGGACTAGCGGGAGTCACTTCCGGGGAGCTGTTTTTT; CDR3aa: CASSPGLAGVTSGELFF
d_gene: NA; abundance: NA; v_gene: TRBV11-2; j_gene: TRBJ1-5; CDR3nt: TGTGCCAGCAGCCCAGGGGAAAATCAGCCCCAGCATTTT; CDR3aa: CASSPGENQPQHF
d_gene: TRBD2; abundance: NA; v_gene: TRBV19; j_gene: TRBJ2-5; CDR3nt: TGTGCCAGTAGTAGGGGGACTACGGCTCAAGGGACCCAGTACTTC; CDR3aa: CASSRGTTAQGTQYF
d_gene: TRBD2; abundance: NA; v_gene: TRBV9; j_gene: TRBJ2-1; CDR3nt: TGTGCCAGCAGCGTAGAACTAGCGTTTTTCAATGAGCAGTTCTTC; CDR3aa: CASSVELAFFNEQFF
d_gene: NA; abundance: NA; v_gene: TRBV19; j_gene: TRBJ2-3; CDR3nt: TGTGCCAGTAGTTGGAGATCGCAGTACACAGATACGCAGTATTTT; CDR3aa: CASSWRSQYTDTQYF
d_gene: NA; abundance: NA; v_gene: TRBV7-8; j_gene: TRBJ2-3; CDR3nt: TGTGCCAGCAGCTTAAGAGCTTCCACAGATACGCAGTATTTT; CDR3aa: CASSLRASTDTQYF
d_gene: NA; abundance: NA; v_gene: TRBV9; j_gene: TRBJ2-7; CDR3nt: TGTGCCAGCAGCGTAGGGGGACTTGGGCTTAACGAGCAGTACTTC; CDR3aa: CASSVGGLGLNEQYF
d_gene: TRBD2; abundance: NA; v_gene: TRBV7-9; j_gene: TRBJ2-1; CDR3nt: TGTGCCAGCAGCCCACCCTCTAGCGGGAGTTACGGTGAGCAGTTCTTC; CDR3aa: CASSPPSSGSYGEQFF
d_gene: NA; abundance: NA; v_gene: TRBV9; j_gene: TRBJ2-4; CDR3nt: TGTGCCAGCAGCCCAGGACTGATCCTAGCCAAAAACATTCAGTACTTC; CDR3aa: CASSPGLILAKNIQYF
d_gene: TRBD1; abundance: NA; v_gene: TRBV10-3; j_gene: TRBJ2-1; CDR3nt: TGTGCCACCCTCCTGGTCCGGGACAGAAACTACAATGAGCAGTTCTTC; CDR3aa: CATLLVRDRNYNEQFF
d_gene: NA; abundance: NA; v_gene: TRBV12-2; j_gene: TRBJ2-2; CDR3nt: TGTGCAAGTCGCTTAGTCTCTAGCCAGAACACCGGGGAGCTGTTTTTT; CDR3aa: CASRLVSSQNTGELFF
d_gene: NA; abundance: NA; v_gene: TRBV30; j_gene: TRBJ2-1; CDR3nt: TGTGCCTGGAGTGTACTCGGAGGGCGGTTGGGGGGCAATGAGCAGTTCTTC; CDR3aa: CAWSVLGGRLGGNEQFF
d_gene: TRBD2; abundance: NA; v_gene: TRBV2; j_gene: TRBJ2-1; CDR3nt: TGTGCCAGCAGTGAAGGGTGGAGCGGGAGTATTCTTGGGGAGCAGTTCTTC; CDR3aa: CASSEGWSGSILGEQFF
d_gene: TRBD1; abundance: few; v_gene: TRBV10-2; j_gene: TRBJ1-2; CDR3nt: TGCGCCAGCCAGGGGGACGGCTACACCTTC; CDR3aa: CASQGDGYTF
d_gene: NA; abundance: NA; v_gene: TRBV2; j_gene: TRBJ2-1; CDR3nt: TGTGCCAGCAGAGGGGTGTCCAATGAGCAGTTCTTC; CDR3aa: CASRGVSNEQFF
d_gene: NA; abundance: NA; v_gene: TRBV18; j_gene: TRBJ2-3; CDR3nt: TGTGCCAGCTCACCGGCCCGGGGTGAAACAGATACGCAGTATTTT; CDR3aa: CASSPARGETDTQYF
d_gene: TRBD1; abundance: NA; v_gene: TRBV11-3; j_gene: TRBJ2-1; CDR3nt: TGTGCCAGCAGCTTAGTCTCAGGGGGAGTCGACGAGCAGTTCTTC; CDR3aa: CASSLVSGGVDEQFF
d_gene: NA; abundance: few; v_gene: TRBV5-1; j_gene: TRBJ1-1; CDR3nt: TGCGCCAGTTCTACAGGGTACACTGAAGCTTTCTTT; CDR3aa: CASSTGYTEAFF
d_gene: TRBD1; abundance: NA; v_gene: TRBV2; j_gene: TRBJ1-2; CDR3nt: TGTGCCAGCTCTAGGACAGGAGTTAACTATGGCTACACCTTC; CDR3aa: CASSRTGVNYGYTF
d_gene: TRBD2; abundance: once; v_gene: TRBV4-2; j_gene: TRBJ2-7; CDR3nt: TGTGCCAGCAGCAGGCGGGAGGGAGGATCCTACGAGCAGTACTTC; CDR3aa: CASSRREGGSYEQYF
d_gene: NA; abundance: NA; v_gene: TRBV28; j_gene: TRBJ1-4; CDR3nt: TGTGCCAGCAGTTTATTTGGGGCCACTAATGAAAAACTGTTTTTT; CDR3aa: CASSLFGATNEKLFF